This T cell receptor beta chain appears in the sequencing data of a study of PD-1 blockade in mismatch repair-deficient tumors. Study-wide background: All were previously treated, progressing patients with approximately 12 mismatch repair-deficient cancer types.

This clone was counted a single time. Sequenced by immunoSEQ multiplex PCR; TCRdb stores in-frame clones only, minus some. The repertoire holds 50,000 to 75,000 clones, with about nine tenths as singletons. Every patient had mismatch repair deficiency by PCR or immunohistochemistry. This TCR was recovered from an adult with mismatch repair-deficient cancer. This specimen was peripheral blood, taken 52 weeks after starting pembrolizumab.

CDR3 amino acids: CASSVGGPTYEQYF. CDR3 DNA sequence: TGTGCCAGCAGCGTAGGGGGACCGACTTACGAGCAGTACTTC. The rearrangement uses TRBV9 and TRBJ2-7, with D perhaps TRBD1 or TRBD2 (5 bases each). The V gene's germline CDR1 is SGDLS and CDR2 YYNGEE. This CDR3 has 14 residues. V was pared by 0 bases and J by 4 bases, with 11 bases between.